This TCR beta chain was observed in a study of CD8 T cells in ankylosing spondylitis. Quantitative 5'-RACE with molecular barcodes was used to make the TCR beta libraries. Using its own MiXCR run on the 5' RACE reads, TCRdb lists one record per CDR3 protein. The table lists roughly 120,000 distinct CDR3 sequences, 7% of them singletons. This clonotype was observed many times. Its antigen is not known. V gave up 0 bases and J gave up 4 bases; unmatched junction bases: 5. The CDR3 totals 15 residues. Germline assignment: CDR1 SGHRS and CDR2 YFSETQ. Study findings and constraints: From matched ankylosing spondylitis synovial fluid, disease-linked clones were reportedly recovered at significantly enriched levels. In synovial fluid and blood from reactive arthritis, some motif variants were previously reported. What seemed typical of ankylosing spondylitis blood was a TCR beta motif built from fewer than ten highly homologous variants.

This TCR derives from a male donor with ankylosing spondylitis or in good health (not recorded which). Sequencing input: blood, either unsorted or a sorted T cell fraction (not recorded which). The V and J genes are TRBV5-1 and TRBJ2-7; 9 bases align to TRBD1. CDR3 protein: CASSLARDREYEQYF. The CDR3 nucleotides read TGCGCCAGCAGCTTGGCGAGGGACAGGGAATACGAGCAGTACTTC.